The next 15 T cell receptor beta chains were all read from a single sample in a study of identifying expanded T cells in peripheral blood (dated by TCRdb to between 2018 and 2021). The library was generated by the immunoSEQ multiplex PCR assay. Entries here come from immuneACCESS through TCRdb and include only in-frame sequences with V and J called. Some clones fail to appear in such tables; in the studies checked, an unresolved V gene covers under half of the shortfall, and the cause of the remainder is unknown. The sample table shows approximately 120,000 clones, and roughly 82% are seen once. Of the sample, approximately 3% is held by the ten largest clones. Material for sequencing was blood. The source of these receptors is a person aged 18 to 69 in good health.

The genes are TRBV10-1 and TRBJ2-2; D call uncertain. The CDR3 loop spans 13 amino acids. Germline values: CDR1 WNHNN, CDR2 SYGVQD (reference sequence). Trimming removed 0 bases at V and 7 bases at J, with 6 bases between. The CDR3 protein is CASSESTFGELFF. CDR3 DNA sequence: TGCGCCAGCAGTGAGTCGACGTTCGGGGAGCTGTTTTTT.

V is TRBV4-3 and J is TRBJ1-2, with 8 bases that match TRBD1. CDR1 and CDR2 (germline): LGHNA, YSLEER. The ends lost 4 bases at V and 7 bases at J; junction bases unmatched: 17. The CDR3 runs to 17 residues. CDR3 in amino acids: CASSPGQGTPSSGGYTF. The CDR3 region has the DNA TGCGCCAGCAGCCCAGGACAGGGTACGCCAAGTTCGGGTGGCTACACCTTC.

The V call is TRBV7-6, the J call TRBJ1-4, with 7 bases aligning to TRBD1. The CDR3 runs to 13 residues. J lost 12 bases, V lost 4 bases, and 8 bases had no gene match. CDR1 is SGHVS, CDR2 FNYEAQ, per germline. The CDR3 coding sequence is TGTGCCAGCAGCTCAGACAGGGTGGGAGAACTGTTTTTT. Translated, it gives CASSSDRVGELFF.

The rearrangement links TRBV29-1 to TRBJ2-7; possibly TRBD1 for D (6 bases). Trimming stripped 4 bases from V and 5 bases from J, with 15 bases between. The CDR3 contains 13 residues. Germline lookup yields CDR1 SQVTM and CDR2 ANQGSEA. In DNA form, the CDR3 reads TGCAGCGTTGTCGGACAGACAACCGACGAGCAGTACTTC. The encoded protein is CSVVGQTTDEQYF.

The chain carries TRBV5-1 and TRBJ2-7; 7 nucleotides match TRBD1. V was pared by 4 bases and J by 3 bases, with 4 bases of the junction left unmatched. CDR1 SGHRS and CDR2 YFSETQ come from the germline V gene. The CDR3 consists of 13 residues. The CDR3 region is CASSGYRGYEQYF. The CDR3 DNA follows: TGCGCCAGCAGCGGATACAGGGGCTACGAGCAGTACTTC.

This clone was picked up a small number of times. The V gene is TRBV30, the J gene TRBJ1-6, with D possibly TRBD1 on 6 matching bases. The germline V and J ends were trimmed by 2 bases and 6 bases, with 11 bases remaining between them. The germline V gene has CDR1 GTSNPN and CDR2 SVGIG (reference sequence). The CDR3 has 14 residues. CDR3 loop: CAWSIGGGNSPLHF. The CDR3, as DNA: TGTGCCTGGAGTATAGGGGGGGGTAATTCACCCCTCCACTTT.

This clone has a handful of counts. The chain has TRBV2 and TRBJ1-6; no definite D call. Trimming took 5 bases from V and 9 from J, leaving 14 bases between them. Germline CDR1 and CDR2: SNHLY and FYNNEI. This CDR3 comprises 14 residues. The CDR3 DNA follows: TGTGCCAGCAGTAGGGAGGGAAGTGGTTCACCCCTCCACTTT. Translating gives CASSREGSGSPLHF.

V and J are TRBV27 and TRBJ2-7; D is unresolved. There are 13 residues in the CDR3. Trimming cost V 5 bases and J 3 bases, with 11 bases left between them. Germline V gene sequence: CDR1 MNHEY, CDR2 SMNVEV (reference sequence). CDR3 region: CASSRIRGYEQYF. The CDR3 DNA reads as TGTGCCAGCAGTAGAATACGCGGCTACGAGCAGTACTTC.

To note about this clone: Other DNA sequences in this specimen translate into the identical CDR3. V is TRBV7-8 and J is TRBJ2-2; D perhaps matches TRBD1 (5 bases). The germline V gene has CDR1 SGHVS and CDR2 FQNEAQ. V was pared by 3 bases and J by 1 base, with 6 bases between. The CDR3 totals 14 residues. For the CDR3, the DNA is TGTGCCAGCAGCTTTAGGGGGAACACCGGGGAGCTGTTTTTT. Protein product: CASSFRGNTGELFF.

The CDR3 region has the DNA TGTGCCAGCAGTTTATGGGGAGGCGCTCGGGTGAACGAGCAGTACTTC. Its translation is CASSLWGGARVNEQYF. This chain links TRBV27 with TRBJ2-7; TRBD2 is a possible D gene (6 bases). The CDR3 loop spans 16 amino acids. In germline, CDR1 is MNHEY, CDR2 SMNVEV (reference sequence). The V gene lost 1 base and the J gene lost 5 bases, with 18 bases spanning the gap.

This chain links TRBV20-1 with TRBJ1-4; D is unclear. V was trimmed by 2 bases and J by 8 bases, leaving 6 bases between them. Germline V gene data show CDR1 as DFQATT and CDR2 as SNEGSKA (reference sequence). This CDR3 comprises 11 residues. The CDR3 loop is CSARFREKLFF. The CDR3 nucleotides read TGCAGTGCTAGATTCCGCGAAAAACTGTTTTTT.

This chain uses TRBV13 with TRBJ2-6, with 11 bases lining up with TRBD1. The length of the CDR3 is 17 residues. V lost 4 bases, J lost 1 base, and 3 bases stayed unmatched. Germline V lookup: CDR1 PRHDT, CDR2 FYEKMQ (reference sequence). CDR3 DNA: TGTGCCAGCAGCTGGACAGGGGGCCCTTCTGGGGCCAACGTCCTGACTTTC. Protein: CASSWTGGPSGANVLTF.

This clone has just one count. This chain uses TRBV12-5 with TRBJ2-7; 8 bases match TRBD1. This CDR3 contains 14 residues. CDR1 is LGHNT and CDR2 is FRNRAP in the germline V gene. The V gene end was trimmed by 7 bases and the J gene end by 5 bases; junction bases not matched to a gene: 10. The CDR3 loop is CASAFQGAGNEQYF. DNA for the CDR3: TGTGCTAGTGCCTTTCAGGGGGCTGGAAACGAGCAGTACTTC. Supplemented by reference TRBV12-5 and TRBJ2-7, the full variable domain reads DARVTQTPRHKVTEMGQEVTMRCQPILGHNTVFWYRQTMMQGLELLAYFRNRAPLDDSGMPKDRFSAEMPDATLATLKIQPSEPRDSAVYFCASAFQGAGNEQYFGPGTRLTVT.

In DNA, the CDR3 is TGTGCCAGCAGTGAAGACGAGGGGAGCGAGTCGCACGCTTTCTTT. Encoded protein: CASSEDEGSESHAFF. The gene calls are TRBV6-1 and TRBJ1-1, with TRBD1 as a possible D gene (5 bases). The germline CDR1 and CDR2 sequences are MNHNS and SASEGT. This CDR3 comprises 15 residues. Trimming shortened V by 1 base and J by 11 bases, and 20 bases separated the two germline ends.

CDR3 residues: CAWSVVQGNTGELFF. The CDR3 region has the DNA TGTGCCTGGAGTGTAGTCCAGGGGAACACCGGGGAGCTGTTTTTT. The chain recombines TRBV30 with TRBJ2-2; D perhaps matches TRBD1 (5 bases). Germline lookup yields CDR1 GTSNPN and CDR2 SVGIG (reference sequence). This CDR3 has 15 residues. Deletions cut 0 bases from V and 1 base from J, with 9 bases between.